The rows below give T cell receptor beta chains drawn from one sample of a study of CD8+ T cells in alopecia areata. Generated by immunoSEQ multiplex PCR, the TCRdb table keeps only in-frame clones and is missing some. The sample has roughly 150,000 clones; about three fifths are singletons. Sequencing was performed on CD4+ T cells sorted from blood. These receptors all stem from a human donor in good health. Both conserved end residues are part of each CDR3. Each record gives: clone size, V gene, J gene, D gene, CDR3 DNA, CDR3 protein. D genes are given only for firm matches. Only some rows state a clone size, as once, few, many or a class for expanded clones.

.,TRBV7-9,TRBJ2-7,TRBD2,TGTGCCAGCAGCCATAGGACGGGGAGGGTCAACGAGCAGTACTTC,CASSHRTGRVNEQYF
few,TRBV6-6,TRBJ1-2,.,TGTGCCAGCACTACGCCCCTGGGCCCGGACTATGGCTACACCTTC,CASTTPLGPDYGYTF
many,TRBV11-1,TRBJ2-1,TRBD2,TGTGCCAGCAGCTTCGGCGGGAGCTCCTACAATGAGCAGTTCTTC,CASSFGGSSYNEQFF
.,TRBV9,TRBJ2-5,.,TGTGCCAGCAGCGAGGGGAACCAAGAGACCCAGTACTTC,CASSEGNQETQYF
.,TRBV6-5,TRBJ2-1,TRBD2,TGTGCCAGCAATAAGAGACTAGCGGTGTACAATGAGCAGTTCTTC,CASNKRLAVYNEQFF
few,TRBV29-1,TRBJ2-1,TRBD1,TGCAGCGTAGAGGACAGGGCCGCTGAGCAGTTCTTC,CSVEDRAAEQFF
.,TRBV30,TRBJ1-1,.,TGTGCCTGGAGTGTACCTAGGAGCGGCCGGAACACTGAAGCTTTCTTT,CAWSVPRSGRNTEAFF
.,TRBV5-1,TRBJ1-6,.,TGCGCCAGCATGGAGGGAAGCAGAAATTCACCCCTCCACTTT,CASMEGSRNSPLHF
.,TRBV7-9,TRBJ2-7,.,TGTGCCAGCAGCCCCTCCTACGAGCAGTACTTC,CASSPSYEQYF
.,TRBV9,TRBJ2-5,TRBD1,TGTGCCAGCAGCAACCGGGACAGGGGAGAGACCCAGTACTTC,CASSNRDRGETQYF
.,TRBV11-2,TRBJ1-4,.,TGTGCCAGCAGCTTACGGAGGGGCGAAAAACTGTTTTTT,CASSLRRGEKLFF
.,TRBV30,TRBJ1-2,.,TGTGCCTGGGGCCTCACCAGCTACACCTTC,CAWGLTSYTF
.,TRBV5-6,TRBJ1-4,.,TGTGCCAGCAGCTTGTGGGGGAGAAGAGACGAAAAACTGTTTTTT,CASSLWGRRDEKLFF
few,TRBV29-1,TRBJ2-7,TRBD2,TGCAGCGTTGCCTTCCTAGCGGGAGAGCAGTACTTC,CSVAFLAGEQYF
.,TRBV6-1,TRBJ1-5,.,TGTGCCAGCAGTGAAGTGGTCTCGGGTCAGCCCCAGCATTTT,CASSEVVSGQPQHF
once,TRBV30,TRBJ2-7,TRBD2,TGTGCCTGGAGTGTACCCCGGGGGAGGGATTACGAGCAGTACTTC,CAWSVPRGRDYEQYF
medium-sized,TRBV4-1,TRBJ2-3,.,TGCGCCAGCAGCCAAGAAGTAGGGAAGGGGGTCGATACGCAGTATTTT,CASSQEVGKGVDTQYF
.,TRBV29-1,TRBJ2-5,TRBD1,TGCAGCGTTAGACAGGGTGCGGGAGAGACCCAGTACTTC,CSVRQGAGETQYF
.,TRBV27,TRBJ2-5,TRBD2,TGTGCCAGCAGTTCCGGGCCCCTAAGCGGGAAGGAGACCCAGTACTTC,CASSSGPLSGKETQYF
.,TRBV2,TRBJ2-7,.,TGTGCCAGCACCCTTGGCTACGAGCAGTACTTC,CASTLGYEQYF
many,TRBV7-9,TRBJ2-5,TRBD2,TGTGCCAGCAGCTCCCTCAGTAGCGGGGAGACCCAGTACTTC,CASSSLSSGETQYF
.,TRBV5-6,TRBJ1-2,TRBD1,TGTGCCAGCAGCTTACTGGACAGGGACATCTATGGCTACACCTTC,CASSLLDRDIYGYTF
.,TRBV6-1,TRBJ1-1,.,TGTGCCAGCAGTGTCGGATATGGGGGGGTTCTCGAAGCTTTCTTT,CASSVGYGGVLEAFF
few,TRBV29-1,TRBJ2-5,TRBD2,TGCAGCGTTGATAGGCTAGCGGGAGAGACCCAGTACTTC,CSVDRLAGETQYF
.,TRBV10-3,TRBJ1-2,.,TGTGCCATCAGTGAGCCACAGGGTTCCGGCTACACCTTC,CAISEPQGSGYTF
once,TRBV5-4,TRBJ1-1,TRBD1,TGTGCCAGCAGCTCACAGGACAGGGCGAACACTGAAGCTTTCTTT,CASSSQDRANTEAFF
.,TRBV29-1,TRBJ2-7,TRBD1,TGCAGCGTACAGGGGGCATCCTACGAGCAGTACTTC,CSVQGASYEQYF
.,TRBV15,TRBJ1-1,.,TGTGCCACCAGCAGAGATGAACGGCAGAACACTGAAGCTTTCTTT,CATSRDERQNTEAFF
.,TRBV21-1,TRBJ1-1,.,TGTGCCAGCAGCAGTACCGGGACGATGAACACTGAAGCTTTCTTT,CASSSTGTMNTEAFF
.,TRBV25-1,TRBJ2-5,.,TGTGCCAGCAGTGTGAGCCGGGCGGGGGAGACCCAGTACTTC,CASSVSRAGETQYF
.,TRBV5-1,TRBJ2-1,TRBD2,TGCGCCAGCAGCTTGGAGGGCCTAGCGGGCTTAGAGCAGTTCTTC,CASSLEGLAGLEQFF
.,TRBV18,TRBJ2-5,TRBD1,TGTGCCAGCTCACCGGGACAGGGGGAGACCCAGTACTTC,CASSPGQGETQYF
medium-sized,TRBV11-2,TRBJ2-5,.,TGTGCCAGCAGCTTCAGCGCGGGACGTGCCGAGACCCAGTACTTC,CASSFSAGRAETQYF
.,TRBV29-1,TRBJ2-5,.,TGCAGCGTTATTTGGGAGGAGAGGGGAGAGACCCAGTACTTC,CSVIWEERGETQYF
few,TRBV11-2,TRBJ2-2,.,TGTGCCAGCGGGTCCGGGACCGGGGAGCTGTTTTTT,CASGSGTGELFF
few,TRBV29-1,TRBJ1-1,.,TGCAGCGTTCAGGGGAACACTGAAGCTTTCTTT,CSVQGNTEAFF
.,TRBV5-4,TRBJ2-3,TRBD2,TGTGCCAGCAGCTCCGGACTAGCGGGAGTCGGCACAGATACGCAGTATTTT,CASSSGLAGVGTDTQYF
few,TRBV29-1,TRBJ2-3,TRBD2,TGCAGCGTCCGTCGGCAGCGGGAGACATCAGATACGCAGTATTTT,CSVRRQRETSDTQYF
.,TRBV19,TRBJ2-5,TRBD1,TGTGCCAGTAGGGAATACAGGGGAAGTGCGGAGACCCAGTACTTC,CASREYRGSAETQYF
.,TRBV29-1,TRBJ2-5,TRBD2,TGCAGCGGGAGCCGGGGGGGAGAGACCCAGTACTTC,CSGSRGGETQYF
.,TRBV11-2,TRBJ1-1,.,TGTGCCAGCAGCTTTCAGACGGAGAACACTGAAGCTTTCTTT,CASSFQTENTEAFF
.,TRBV5-6,TRBJ2-5,.,TGTGCCAGCAGCTTGGGGAGGGCCCAGTACTTC,CASSLGRAQYF
.,TRBV11-2,TRBJ2-7,TRBD2,TGTGCCAGCAGCTTAGCGGGCACTAGCGGGTACGAGCAGTACTTC,CASSLAGTSGYEQYF
.,TRBV11-2,TRBJ2-2,TRBD2,TGTGCCAGCAGCTTACGGCGGGAGTACGTCCCCGGGGAGCTGTTTTTT,CASSLRREYVPGELFF
few,TRBV30,TRBJ2-7,.,TGTGCCTGGAGTGCCAATCGGATCGGGACCGGACACTACGAGCAGTACTTC,CAWSANRIGTGHYEQYF
.,TRBV10-3,TRBJ1-5,TRBD1,TGTGCCATCCCCACCTTAGGACAGGCCGGGCAGCCCCAGCATTTT,CAIPTLGQAGQPQHF
.,TRBV19,TRBJ2-1,.,TGTGCCAGTAGTACACAACGCGGAGGGATTTCGGCTGAGCAGTTCTTC,CASSTQRGGISAEQFF
.,TRBV5-1,TRBJ1-1,.,TGCGCCAGCAGCTTGGTAGTAGGGGGGGACACTGAAGCTTTCTTT,CASSLVVGGDTEAFF